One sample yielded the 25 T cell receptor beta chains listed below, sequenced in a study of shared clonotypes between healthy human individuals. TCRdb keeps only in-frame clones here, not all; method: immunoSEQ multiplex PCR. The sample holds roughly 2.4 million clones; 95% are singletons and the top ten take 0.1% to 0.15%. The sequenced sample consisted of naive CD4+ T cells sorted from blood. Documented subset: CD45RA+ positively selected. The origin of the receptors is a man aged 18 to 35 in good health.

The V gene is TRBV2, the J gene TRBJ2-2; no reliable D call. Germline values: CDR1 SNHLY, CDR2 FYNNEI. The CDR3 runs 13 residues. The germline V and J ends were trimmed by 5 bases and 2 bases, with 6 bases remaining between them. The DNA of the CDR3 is TGTGCCAGCAGTCGAGCTAACACCGGGGAGCTGTTTTTT. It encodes CASSRANTGELFF.

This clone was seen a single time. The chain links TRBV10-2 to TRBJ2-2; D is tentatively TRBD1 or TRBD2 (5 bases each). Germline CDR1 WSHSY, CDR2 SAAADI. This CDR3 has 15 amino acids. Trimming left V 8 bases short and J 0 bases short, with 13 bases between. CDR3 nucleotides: TGCGCCAGCGCCCGGGACCCAGCGAACACCGGGGAGCTGTTTTTT. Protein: CASARDPANTGELFF.

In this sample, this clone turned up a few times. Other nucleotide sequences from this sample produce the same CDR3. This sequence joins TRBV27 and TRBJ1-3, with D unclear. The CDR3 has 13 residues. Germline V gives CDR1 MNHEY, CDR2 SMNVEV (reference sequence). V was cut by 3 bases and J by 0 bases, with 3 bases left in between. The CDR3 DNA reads TGTGCCAGCAGTTTCCGCTCTGGAAACACCATATATTTT. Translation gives CASSFRSGNTIYF.

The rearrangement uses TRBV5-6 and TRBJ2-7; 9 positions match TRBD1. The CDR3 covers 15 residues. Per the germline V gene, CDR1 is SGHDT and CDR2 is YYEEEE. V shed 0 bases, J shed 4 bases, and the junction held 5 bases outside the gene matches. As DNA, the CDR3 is TGTGCCAGCAGCTTGGCCGGGACAGGGCCTTACGAGCAGTACTTC. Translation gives CASSLAGTGPYEQYF.

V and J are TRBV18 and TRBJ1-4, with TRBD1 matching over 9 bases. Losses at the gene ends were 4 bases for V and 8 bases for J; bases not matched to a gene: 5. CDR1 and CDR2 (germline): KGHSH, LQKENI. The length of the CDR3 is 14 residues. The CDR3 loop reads CASSQDRGGEKLFF. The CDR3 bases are TGTGCCAGCTCACAGGACAGGGGAGGCGAAAAACTGTTTTTT.

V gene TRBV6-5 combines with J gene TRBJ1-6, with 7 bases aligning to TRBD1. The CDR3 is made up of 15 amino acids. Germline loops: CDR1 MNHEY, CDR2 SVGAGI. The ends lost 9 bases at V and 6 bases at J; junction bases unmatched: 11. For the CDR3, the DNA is TGTGCCAGTCCAAACCGGGACAGATGTAATTCACCCCTCCACTTT. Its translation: CASPNRDRCNSPLHF.

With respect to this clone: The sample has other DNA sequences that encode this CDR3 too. CDR3 DNA sequence: TGTGCCAGCAGTGGCCAAGGATCAGATACGCAGTATTTT. Protein product: CASSGQGSDTQYF. The chain joins TRBV2 to TRBJ2-3, with D unresolved. The ends were cut back, 4 bases at V and 4 bases at J, with 9 bases in the middle. There are 13 residues in the CDR3. Germline V gene data show CDR1 as SNHLY and CDR2 as FYNNEI. Combining the CDR3 with reference TRBV2 and TRBJ2-3 gives the whole variable domain EPEVTQTPSHQVTQMGQEVILRCVPISNHLYFYWYRQILGQKVEFLVSFYNNEISEKSEIFDDQFSVERPDGSNFTLKIRSTKLEDSAMYFCASSGQGSDTQYFGPGTRLTVL.

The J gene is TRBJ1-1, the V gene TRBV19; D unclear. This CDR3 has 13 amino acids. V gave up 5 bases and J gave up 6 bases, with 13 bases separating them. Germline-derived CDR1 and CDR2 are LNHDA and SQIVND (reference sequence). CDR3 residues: CASSSRPGSEAFF. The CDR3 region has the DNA TGTGCCAGTAGTTCGCGGCCCGGGTCTGAAGCTTTCTTT.

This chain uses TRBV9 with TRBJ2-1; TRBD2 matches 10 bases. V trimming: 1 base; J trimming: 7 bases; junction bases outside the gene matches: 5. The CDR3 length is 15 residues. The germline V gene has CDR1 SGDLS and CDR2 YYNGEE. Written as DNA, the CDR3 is TGTGCCAGCAGCGTACGTGCTAGCGGGAGAAATGAGCAGTTCTTC. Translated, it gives CASSVRASGRNEQFF.

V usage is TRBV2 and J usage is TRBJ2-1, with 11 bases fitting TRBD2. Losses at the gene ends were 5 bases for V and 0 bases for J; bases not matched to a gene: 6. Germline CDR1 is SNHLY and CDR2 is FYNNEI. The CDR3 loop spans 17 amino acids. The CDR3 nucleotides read TGTGCCAGCAGTCGGACTAGCGGGTGGCTCTCCTACAATGAGCAGTTCTTC. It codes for CASSRTSGWLSYNEQFF. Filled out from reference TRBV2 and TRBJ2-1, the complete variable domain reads EPEVTQTPSHQVTQMGQEVILRCVPISNHLYFYWYRQILGQKVEFLVSFYNNEISEKSEIFDDQFSVERPDGSNFTLKIRSTKLEDSAMYFCASSRTSGWLSYNEQFFGPGTRLTVL.

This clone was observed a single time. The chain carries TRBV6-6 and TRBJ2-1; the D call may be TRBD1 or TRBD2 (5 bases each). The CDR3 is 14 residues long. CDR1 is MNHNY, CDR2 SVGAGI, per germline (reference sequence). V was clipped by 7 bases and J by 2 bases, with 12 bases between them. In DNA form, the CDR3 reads TGTGCCAGCACTCGGGACGGAACCTACAATGAGCAGTTCTTC. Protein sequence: CASTRDGTYNEQFF.

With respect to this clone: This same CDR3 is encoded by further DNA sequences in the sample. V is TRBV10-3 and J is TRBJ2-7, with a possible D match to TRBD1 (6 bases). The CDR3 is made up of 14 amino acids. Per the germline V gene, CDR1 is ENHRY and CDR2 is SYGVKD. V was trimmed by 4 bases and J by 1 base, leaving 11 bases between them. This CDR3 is CAISGQGTSYEQYF. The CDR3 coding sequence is TGTGCCATCAGTGGGCAGGGGACATCCTACGAGCAGTACTTC.

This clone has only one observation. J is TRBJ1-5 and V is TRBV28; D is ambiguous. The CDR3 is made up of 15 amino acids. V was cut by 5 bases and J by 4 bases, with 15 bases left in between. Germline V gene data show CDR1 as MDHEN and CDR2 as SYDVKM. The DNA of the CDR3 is TGTGCCAGCAGTCTCGGGAGGGTGGGGAATCAGCCCCAGCATTTT. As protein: CASSLGRVGNQPQHF.

CDR3 protein: CAWSRLAGGWVQFF. The CDR3 DNA reads as TGTGCCTGGAGTCGGCTAGCGGGAGGGTGGGTGCAGTTCTTC. The genes are TRBV30 and TRBJ2-1; 12 bases align to TRBD2. The CDR3 totals 14 residues. Trimming at V came to 2 bases and at J to 12 bases, leaving 8 bases not matched to a gene. Germline V gene data show CDR1 as GTSNPN and CDR2 as SVGIG (reference sequence).

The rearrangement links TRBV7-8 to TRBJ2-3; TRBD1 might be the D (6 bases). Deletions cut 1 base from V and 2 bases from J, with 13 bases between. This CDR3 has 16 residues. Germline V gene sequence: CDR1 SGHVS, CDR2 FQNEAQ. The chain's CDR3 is CASSLDDRIDTDTQYF. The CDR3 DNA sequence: TGTGCCAGCAGCTTAGATGACAGGATAGACACAGATACGCAGTATTTT.

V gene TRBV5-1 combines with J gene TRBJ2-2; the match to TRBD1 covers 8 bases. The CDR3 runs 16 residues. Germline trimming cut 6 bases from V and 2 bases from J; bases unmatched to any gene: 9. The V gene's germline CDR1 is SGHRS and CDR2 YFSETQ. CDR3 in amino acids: CASTGDRPLNTGELFF. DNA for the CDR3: TGCGCCAGCACGGGGGACAGGCCCCTAAACACCGGGGAGCTGTTTTTT.

CDR3 DNA sequence: TGTGCCAGCAGCTTAGGTAGAGGGATGGATGAGCAGTTCTTC. It encodes CASSLGRGMDEQFF. The gene calls are TRBV11-3 and TRBJ2-1; a weak D match, TRBD2 (5 bases). The CDR3 is made up of 14 amino acids. V was pared by 1 base and J by 8 bases, with 12 bases between. The germline V gene encodes CDR1 SGHNT and CDR2 YENEEA.

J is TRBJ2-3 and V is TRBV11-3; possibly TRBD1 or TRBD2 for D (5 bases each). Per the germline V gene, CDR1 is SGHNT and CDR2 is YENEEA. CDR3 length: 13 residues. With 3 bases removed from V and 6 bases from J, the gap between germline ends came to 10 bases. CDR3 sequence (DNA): TGTGCCAGCAGCTTGGGGACCGTGGATACGCAGTATTTT. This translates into CASSLGTVDTQYF.

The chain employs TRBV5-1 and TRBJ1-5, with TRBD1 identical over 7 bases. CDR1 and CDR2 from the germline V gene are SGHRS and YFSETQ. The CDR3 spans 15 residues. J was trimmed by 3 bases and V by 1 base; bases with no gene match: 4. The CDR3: CASSLTGTDNQPQHF. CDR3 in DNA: TGCGCCAGCAGCTTGACCGGGACAGACAATCAGCCCCAGCATTTT.

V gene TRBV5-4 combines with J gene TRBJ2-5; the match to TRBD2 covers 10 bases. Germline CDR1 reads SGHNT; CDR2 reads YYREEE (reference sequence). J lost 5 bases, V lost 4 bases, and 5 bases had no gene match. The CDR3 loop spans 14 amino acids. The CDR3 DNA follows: TGTGCCAGCAGCCAGCGGGAGGGATGGGAGACCCAGTACTTC. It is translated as CASSQREGWETQYF. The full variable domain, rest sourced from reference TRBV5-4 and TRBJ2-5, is ETGVTQSPTHLIKTRGQQVTLRCSSQSGHNTVSWYQQALGQGPQFIFQYYREEENGRGNFPPRFSGLQFPNYSSELNVNALELDDSALYLCASSQREGWETQYFGPGTRLLVL.

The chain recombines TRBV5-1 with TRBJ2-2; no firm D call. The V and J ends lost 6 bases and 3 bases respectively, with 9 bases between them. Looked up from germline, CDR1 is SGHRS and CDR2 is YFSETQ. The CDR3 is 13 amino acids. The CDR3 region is CASKLSDTGELFF. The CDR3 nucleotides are TGCGCCAGCAAGCTAAGTGACACCGGGGAGCTGTTTTTT.

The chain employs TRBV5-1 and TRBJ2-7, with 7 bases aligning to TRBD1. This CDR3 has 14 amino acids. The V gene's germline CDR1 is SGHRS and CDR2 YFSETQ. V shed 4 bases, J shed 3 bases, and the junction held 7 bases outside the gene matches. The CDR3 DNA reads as TGCGCCAGCAGCATCCCGACAGGGAGCTACGAGCAGTACTTC. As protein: CASSIPTGSYEQYF.

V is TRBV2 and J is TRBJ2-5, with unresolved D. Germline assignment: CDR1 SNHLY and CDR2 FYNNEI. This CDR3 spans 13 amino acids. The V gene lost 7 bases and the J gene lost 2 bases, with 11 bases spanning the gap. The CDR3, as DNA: TGTGCCAGCAAGTTTGGGCTTCAAGAGACCCAGTACTTC. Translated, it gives CASKFGLQETQYF.

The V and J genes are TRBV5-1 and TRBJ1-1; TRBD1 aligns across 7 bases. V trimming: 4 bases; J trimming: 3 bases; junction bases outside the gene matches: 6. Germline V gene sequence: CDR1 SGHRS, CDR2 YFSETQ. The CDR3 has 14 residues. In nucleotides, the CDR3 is TGCGCCAGCAGCGACGGACAGGCCCACACTGAAGCTTTCTTT. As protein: CASSDGQAHTEAFF.

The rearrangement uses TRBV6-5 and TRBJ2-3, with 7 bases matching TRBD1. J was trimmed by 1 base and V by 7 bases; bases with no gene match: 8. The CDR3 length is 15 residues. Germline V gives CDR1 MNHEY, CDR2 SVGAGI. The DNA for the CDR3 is TGTGCCAGCACGCGTAGGGGGCTCGGCACAGATACGCAGTATTTT. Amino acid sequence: CASTRRGLGTDTQYF.